Presented here are 5 T cell receptor beta chains from one specimen sequenced in a study of blood T cells in healthy people across ages. With a J-beta primer mix and a sample-barcoded 5' primer, a second PCR ran about 7 to 11 cycles. From the 5' RACE reads, TCRdb called clonotypes with MiXCR, one entry per CDR3 protein. The data show more than 650,000 distinct CDR3 sequences, with roughly 24% seen just once and over 2.5% held by the top ten. This same sample was also part of a study on T cells of mothers and their children.

Sequenced sample: blood. The receptors here all came from a boy aged 10-17 years in good health.

This clonotype was observed a few times. V usage is TRBV20-1 and J usage is TRBJ1-2; TRBD1 matches at 7 bases. This CDR3 is 15 amino acids long. From germline, CDR1 is DFQATT and CDR2 SNEGSKA (reference sequence). V shed 4 bases and J 6 bases; nucleotides not matched to a gene: 14. CDR3 DNA: TGCAGTGCTACACACACAGAGGTCAGGGGGGATGGCTACACCTTC. Translating gives CSATHTEVRGDGYTF.

This rearrangement joins TRBV7-8 to TRBJ2-3; 10 nucleotides align to TRBD2. The CDR3 has 15 residues. V lost 8 bases, J lost 1 base, and 6 bases stayed unmatched. CDR1 and CDR2 from the germline V gene are SGHVS and FQNEAQ. DNA for the CDR3: TGTGCCAGCTTTACTGGGACTAGCGGCACAGATACGCAGTATTTT. Translated, it gives CASFTGTSGTDTQYF.

A few counts support this clonotype. The chain links TRBV5-1 to TRBJ2-4; weak D call: TRBD1 (5 bases). CDR1 is SGHRS, CDR2 YFSETQ, per germline. V was clipped by 0 bases and J by 7 bases, with 11 bases between them. The CDR3 contains 14 residues. The CDR3, as DNA: TGCGCCAGCAGCTTGGGTCAGGGTCAGAACATTCAGTACTTC. It specifies CASSLGQGQNIQYF.

The sample holds a few counts of this clonotype. The chain couples TRBV5-1 to TRBJ2-1; D gene ambiguous. The CDR3 length is 14 residues. Germline CDR1 SGHRS, CDR2 YFSETQ. V was pared by 2 bases and J by 0 bases, with 6 bases between. The CDR3 is CASSFAYSYNEQFF. In DNA, the CDR3 is TGCGCCAGCAGCTTTGCCTACTCCTACAATGAGCAGTTCTTC.

A word on this clonotype: The junction differs from germline at one of its ends, possibly a read error. This sequence joins TRBV28 and TRBJ2-3, with D possibly matching TRBD1 (5 bases). The CDR3 is 15 residues long. Germline values: CDR1 MDHEN, CDR2 SYDVKM. DNA of the CDR3: TGTGCCAGCAGTTTCGGTGGGCAGGGTGGAGATACGCAGTACTTT. Protein product: CASSFGGQGGDTQYF.